A single sample is the source of the 17 T cell receptor beta chains below, sequenced in a study of beta chain features in type 1 diabetes. These receptors are not linked to any known antigen. Every bit of the isolated RNA underwent reverse transcription, so sequencing read expressed TCRB transcripts. Data came from immunoSEQ multiplex PCR; TCRdb stores just in-frame clones and leaves some out. The sample consists of over 600,000 clones, under 15% of them appearing once. Findings and limits, study-wide: Researchers report that Type 1 diabetes patients had moderately but significantly shorter TCRB CDR3s across all four CD4+ subsets.

Sequencing input: naive CD4+ T cells from blood. These receptors all come from a man in his thirties or forties with type 1 diabetes.

This clone has just a few counts. The CDR3 is CASGPLINEKLFF. For the CDR3, the DNA is TGTGCCAGCGGACCCTTGATAAATGAAAAACTGTTTTTT. J is TRBJ1-4 and V is TRBV6-1; D unresolved. V was trimmed by 8 bases and J by 5 bases, leaving 12 bases between them. The CDR3 has 13 residues. From germline, CDR1 is MNHNS and CDR2 SASEGT.

This chain uses TRBV7-2 with TRBJ1-4; D is perhaps TRBD1 (6 bases). V was clipped by 4 bases and J by 8 bases, with 14 bases between them. Germline V lookup: CDR1 SGHTA, CDR2 FQGNSA. The CDR3 length is 14 residues. The CDR3 protein is CASSSSGAGEKLFF. CDR3 DNA sequence: TGTGCCAGCAGCTCGTCGGGGGCCGGGGAAAAACTGTTTTTT. Using reference TRBV7-2 and TRBJ1-4 for the parts outside the CDR3, the full variable domain is GAGVSQSPSNKVTEKGKDVELRCDPISGHTALYWYRQSLGQGLEFLIYFQGNSAPDKSGLPSDRFSAERTGGSVSTLTIQRTQQEDSAVYLCASSSSGAGEKLFFGSGTQLSVL.

The rearrangement links TRBV11-3 to TRBJ1-1, with 9 bases fitting TRBD1. J was trimmed by 3 bases and V by 5 bases; bases with no gene match: 7. Germline CDR1 is SGHNT and CDR2 is YENEEA. The length of the CDR3 is 15 residues. In DNA, the CDR3 is TGTGCCAGCAGCCTCCTCCGGACAGGGGACACTGAAGCTTTCTTT. Encoded protein: CASSLLRTGDTEAFF.

This clone was observed a handful of times. The genes are TRBV27 and TRBJ1-4; 9 nucleotides align to TRBD1. In germline, CDR1 is MNHEY, CDR2 SMNVEV (reference sequence). The junction had 1 base not matched to a gene; V was cut back by 5 bases and J by 3 bases. This CDR3 contains 14 residues. The CDR3 nucleotides read TGTGCCAGCAGTGGACAGGGGTCTAATGAAAAACTGTTTTTT. This encodes CASSGQGSNEKLFF.

The chain carries TRBV6-5 and TRBJ2-7, with TRBD1 matching over 9 bases. V was pared by 6 bases and J by 7 bases, with 4 bases of the junction left unmatched. The CDR3 sequence is 12 residues long. CDR1 and CDR2 from the germline V gene are MNHEY and SVGAGI. CDR3 amino acids: CASRPDRGEQYF. CDR3 DNA sequence: TGTGCCAGCAGGCCTGACAGGGGGGAGCAGTACTTC.

This sequence joins TRBV10-3 and TRBJ1-5; D may be TRBD1 (6 bases). CDR3 length: 14 amino acids. CDR1 ENHRY and CDR2 SYGVKD come from the germline V gene. V lost 4 bases, J lost 2 bases, and 9 bases lay in between. CDR3 in amino acids: CAISGAGGNQPQHF. The CDR3 DNA sequence: TGTGCCATCAGTGGGGCAGGGGGCAATCAGCCCCAGCATTTT.

The table lists this clone with a few counts. The chain recombines TRBV28 with TRBJ2-7; D might be TRBD1 (6 bases). Trimming took 6 bases from V and 0 from J, leaving 18 bases between them. Germline V gene lookup returns CDR1 MDHEN and CDR2 SYDVKM. The CDR3 has 16 residues. The CDR3 loop reads CASRPWTDRSSYEQYF. CDR3 nucleotides: TGTGCCAGCAGACCCTGGACAGACAGGAGCTCCTACGAGCAGTACTTC.

This chain joins TRBV9 and TRBJ1-4, with D perhaps matching TRBD1 (5 bases). The ends were cut back, 4 bases at V and 8 bases at J, with 18 bases in the middle. This CDR3 contains 15 residues. The germline V gene has CDR1 SGDLS and CDR2 YYNGEE. The CDR3, as DNA: TGTGCCAGCAGCCCTCGTAGTGGGGGGGACGAAAAACTGTTTTTT. Residues: CASSPRSGGDEKLFF.

The V and J genes are TRBV5-1 and TRBJ2-1; D is ambiguous. Germline CDR1 SGHRS, CDR2 YFSETQ. With 7 bases removed from V and 7 bases from J, the gap between germline ends came to 18 bases. CDR3 length: 14 amino acids. In DNA form, the CDR3 reads TGCGCCAGCGGAACTGAACGTCTCAGGAATGAGCAGTTCTTC. As protein: CASGTERLRNEQFF.

This clone was seen only a few times. The chain recombines TRBV9 with TRBJ2-1; D gene uncertain. The germline V and J ends were trimmed by 4 bases and 3 bases, with 14 bases remaining between them. The germline V gene has CDR1 SGDLS and CDR2 YYNGEE. This CDR3 is 15 amino acids long. This chain's CDR3 is CASSTSTVVYNEQFF. The CDR3 DNA reads TGTGCCAGCAGCACGTCGACGGTGGTCTACAATGAGCAGTTCTTC.

The genes are TRBV9 and TRBJ2-1; 9 nucleotides align to TRBD1. Germline CDR1 SGDLS, CDR2 YYNGEE. V shed 1 base and J 9 bases; nucleotides not matched to a gene: 11. The CDR3 has 16 amino acids. The CDR3 sequence: CASSVFEGQGSAEQFF. The CDR3 coding sequence is TGTGCCAGCAGCGTATTTGAGGGACAGGGTTCGGCTGAGCAGTTCTTC.

The chain carries TRBV4-2 and TRBJ2-1, with TRBD2 identical over 7 bases. CDR1 is LGHNA and CDR2 is YNFKEQ in the germline V gene. Germline trimming cut 0 bases from V and 15 bases from J; bases unmatched to any gene: 11. The CDR3 has 14 amino acids. The CDR3 coding sequence is TGTGCCAGCAGCCAAGATTTGTCTAGCGGATTGTTGTTCTTC. Its protein product is CASSQDLSSGLLFF.

This clone was detected only a few times. The chain recombines TRBV28 with TRBJ2-5; 14 nucleotides line up with TRBD2. V was pared by 5 bases and J by 2 bases, with 1 base of the junction left unmatched. The germline V gene encodes CDR1 MDHEN and CDR2 SYDVKM. The CDR3 runs 15 residues. The CDR3 loop is CASSRLAGGQETQYF. The CDR3 DNA reads TGTGCCAGCAGTCGACTAGCGGGGGGGCAAGAGACCCAGTACTTC.

This clone was observed a few times. The V gene is TRBV5-4, the J gene TRBJ2-2; D is uncertain. The CDR3 runs 12 residues. Germline CDR1 is SGHNT and CDR2 is YYREEE (reference sequence). CDR3 nucleotides: TGTGGCTACGTAGGAAACACCGGGGAGCTGTTTTTT. Its translation is CGYVGNTGELFF.

In this sample, this clone turned up a few times. The chain employs TRBV18 and TRBJ1-2; 12 nucleotides align to TRBD1. In germline, CDR1 is KGHSH, CDR2 LQKENI. Losses at the gene ends were 6 bases for V and 6 bases for J; bases not matched to a gene: 11. The CDR3 is 16 amino acids. The CDR3 loop is CASSPGTGGMYDGYTF. The CDR3 coding sequence is TGTGCCAGCTCGCCCGGGACAGGGGGCATGTATGATGGCTACACCTTC.

The chain is built from TRBV2 and TRBJ2-2, with 8 nucleotides matching TRBD1. V was clipped by 5 bases and J by 3 bases; unmatched bases: 5. From germline, CDR1 is SNHLY and CDR2 FYNNEI. The length of the CDR3 is 15 residues. The CDR3 here is CASSQRQGHTGELFF. For the CDR3, the DNA is TGTGCCAGCAGTCAGAGACAGGGGCACACCGGGGAGCTGTTTTTT.

The CDR3 DNA sequence: TGTGCCAGCAGCTTAGCGATGGACGCGCCCTATGGCTACACCTTC. It codes for CASSLAMDAPYGYTF. V and J are TRBV7-2 and TRBJ1-2; the D is unclear. Per germline, CDR1 SGHTA and CDR2 FQGNSA. V lost 0 bases, J lost 4 bases, and 12 bases lay in between. CDR3 length: 15 residues.